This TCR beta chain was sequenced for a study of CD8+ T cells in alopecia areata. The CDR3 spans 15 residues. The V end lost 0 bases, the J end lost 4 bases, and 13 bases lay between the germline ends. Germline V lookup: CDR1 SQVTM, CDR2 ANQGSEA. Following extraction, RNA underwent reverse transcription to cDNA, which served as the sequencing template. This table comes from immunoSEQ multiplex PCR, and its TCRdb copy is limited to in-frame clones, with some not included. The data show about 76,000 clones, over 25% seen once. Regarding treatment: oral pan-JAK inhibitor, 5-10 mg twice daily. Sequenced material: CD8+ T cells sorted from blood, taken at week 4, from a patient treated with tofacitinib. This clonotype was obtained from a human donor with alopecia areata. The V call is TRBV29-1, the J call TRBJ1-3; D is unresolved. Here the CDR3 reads CSVEDPASQGNTIYF. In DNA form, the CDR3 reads TGCAGCGTTGAAGATCCAGCCAGCCAAGGAAACACCATATATTTT.